This TCR beta chain is drawn from a study of cytotoxic CD8 clonotypes in ibrutinib-treated CLL. As concerns this clone: The target antigen is unknown.

The CDR3 is made up of 12 amino acids. V was clipped by 3 bases and J by 6 bases; unmatched bases: 0. Germline values: CDR1 LNHNV, CDR2 YYDKDF (reference sequence). Study-wide results and limits: An increase in clonality occurred at ibrutinib response, followed by a return toward baseline at progression. Pretreatment clonality was elevated relative to age-matched healthy donors and paralleled circulating CD8+ T-cell counts.

Assay: immunoSEQ multiplex PCR; the TCRdb copy retains only in-frame clones and omits some. The table lists over 95,000 clones, 58% of them singletons. The clonotype was recovered from a human donor with chronic lymphocytic leukemia. The sample consisted of PBMCs, taken after 24 months of ibrutinib treatment. The chain links TRBV15 to TRBJ1-1; 8 nucleotides align to TRBD1. CDR3: CATSRDRAEAFF. The CDR3 DNA follows: TGTGCCACCAGCAGGGACAGGGCTGAAGCTTTCTTT.